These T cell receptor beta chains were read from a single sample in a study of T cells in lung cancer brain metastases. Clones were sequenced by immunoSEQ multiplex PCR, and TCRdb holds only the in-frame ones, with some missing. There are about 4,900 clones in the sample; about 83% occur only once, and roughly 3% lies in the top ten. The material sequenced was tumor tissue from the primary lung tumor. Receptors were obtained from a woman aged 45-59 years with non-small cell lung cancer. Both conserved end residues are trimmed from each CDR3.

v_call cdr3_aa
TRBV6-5 ASSSLQGIAQY
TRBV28 ASSSHGDTQY
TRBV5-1 ASSKGLNTGELF
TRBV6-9 ASSPMGTFNEQY
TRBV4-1 ASSPAGLETQY
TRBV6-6 ASSSPSEGSEAF
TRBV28 ASSFWAQIYEQY
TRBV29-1 SVEGGRGTDTQY
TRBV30 AWSVRGDSGNIIY
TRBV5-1 ASSPFEVGRVEQF
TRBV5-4 ASSLVGGRTSNYGYT
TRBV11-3 ASSSGRGFADTQY
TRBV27 ASSLSSTGELF
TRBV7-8 ASSSTLAGGPTLTEQY
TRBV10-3 AIRGGRYNEQF
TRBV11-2 ASSPPGTGVHEQY
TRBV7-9 ASSLDRGWTGELF
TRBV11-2 ASNLDLGGDTQY
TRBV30 AWSKNPDQKLF
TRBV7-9 ASSPGLRNEKLF
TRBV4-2 ASSQGLRSTDTQY
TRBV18 ASSGTSGSYNEQF
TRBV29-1 SVEDRGGLAGLSSYEQY
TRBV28 ASSPTWEVGQPQH